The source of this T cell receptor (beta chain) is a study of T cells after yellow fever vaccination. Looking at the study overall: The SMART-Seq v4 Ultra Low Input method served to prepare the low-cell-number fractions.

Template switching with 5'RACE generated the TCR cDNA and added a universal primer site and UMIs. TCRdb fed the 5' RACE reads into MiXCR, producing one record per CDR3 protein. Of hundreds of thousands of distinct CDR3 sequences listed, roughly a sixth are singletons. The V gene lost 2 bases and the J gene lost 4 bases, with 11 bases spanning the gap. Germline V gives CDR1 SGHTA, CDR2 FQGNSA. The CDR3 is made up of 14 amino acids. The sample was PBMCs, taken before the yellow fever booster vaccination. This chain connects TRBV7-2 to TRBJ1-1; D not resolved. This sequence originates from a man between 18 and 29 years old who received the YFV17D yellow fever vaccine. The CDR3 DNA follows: TGTGCCAGCAGCTTAACTCGGTGGAGCACTGAAGCTTTCTTT. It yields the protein CASSLTRWSTEAFF.